Listed below are T cell receptor beta chains from one sample, sequenced in a study of T cells after yellow fever vaccination. One entry per CDR3 protein results from TCRdb running MiXCR on the 5' RACE reads. The sample lists about 50,000 distinct CDR3 sequences; roughly 6.9% were seen once. Sample: CD8+ T cells sorted from PBMCs, taken on the day of the first yellow fever vaccination. These receptors were obtained from a man between 18 and 35 years old who received the YFV17D yellow fever vaccine. Each CDR3 is given without its conserved first and last residue. A D gene is named only where the DNA matches it firmly.

V gene	J gene	D gene	CDR3 protein
TRBV6-1	TRBJ2-7	-	ASIGLQGSYEQY
TRBV12-3/TRBV12-4	TRBJ2-7	-	ASSGGSAGEQY
TRBV12-3/TRBV12-4	TRBJ1-5	-	ASSFGGNGNQPQH
TRBV23-1	TRBJ2-7	-	ASSPPGNKNYEQY
TRBV29-1	TRBJ2-7	-	SVGQSSYEQY
TRBV7-8	TRBJ2-3	TRBD2	ASSRAGLAGDTQY
TRBV11-2	TRBJ2-5	-	ASSLGDTQETQY
TRBV4-3	TRBJ1-1	-	ASSQVWAGNTEAF
TRBV4-1	TRBJ2-1	-	ASSPGGSGNEQF
TRBV12-3/TRBV12-4	TRBJ2-7	TRBD1	ASSSGTDLTYEQY
TRBV7-9	TRBJ2-7	-	ASSSTGAYEQY
TRBV4-3	TRBJ2-3	TRBD2	ASSQDWLAGPDTQY
TRBV10-3	TRBJ2-1	-	AITKDRTIGGTYNEQF
TRBV20-1	TRBJ1-5	TRBD1	SARPALTGNSNQPQH
TRBV4-1	TRBJ1-1	TRBD1	ASSQEAGGKTEAF
TRBV4-1	TRBJ2-7	TRBD1	ASSHPRDRAEQY
TRBV7-2	TRBJ2-1	-	ASSPRGAPYNEQF
TRBV5-5	TRBJ2-1	-	ARGPERRHNEQF
TRBV2	TRBJ2-3	TRBD2	ASIALAGGDTQY
TRBV5-1	TRBJ1-1	-	ASSKSQRMNTEAF
TRBV4-1	TRBJ2-2	-	ASSPPGGELF
TRBV7-6	TRBJ2-5	-	ASSLAPNIGETQY
TRBV6-2/TRBV6-3	TRBJ2-5	TRBD2	ASSYSTTSSGLAAETQY
TRBV7-6	TRBJ1-1	TRBD1	ASSLGTGLKTEAF
TRBV6-2/TRBV6-3	TRBJ2-1	-	ASREIFGGLLYNEQF
TRBV5-6	TRBJ2-1	-	ASSPGGRYNEQF
TRBV7-6	TRBJ2-7	-	ASSLLVGNEQY
TRBV5-1	TRBJ1-1	-	ASSLVGSMNTEAF
TRBV15	TRBJ1-6	-	ATSREALGENSPLH
TRBV9	TRBJ1-1	-	ASSVDGGYTEAF
TRBV4-3	TRBJ1-1	-	ASSQDREGGTEAF
TRBV7-9	TRBJ2-1	-	ASSFRTFKQF